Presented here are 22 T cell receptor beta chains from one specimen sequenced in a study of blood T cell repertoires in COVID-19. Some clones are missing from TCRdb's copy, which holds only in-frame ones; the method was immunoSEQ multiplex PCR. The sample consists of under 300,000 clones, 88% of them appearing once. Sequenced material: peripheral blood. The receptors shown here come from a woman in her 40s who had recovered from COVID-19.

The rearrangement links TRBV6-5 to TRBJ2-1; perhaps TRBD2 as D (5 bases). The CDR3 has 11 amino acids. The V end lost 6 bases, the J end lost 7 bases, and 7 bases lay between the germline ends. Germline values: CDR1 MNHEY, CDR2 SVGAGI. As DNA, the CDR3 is TGTGCCAGCAGCCGAGGGAATGAGCAGTTCTTC. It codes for CASSRGNEQFF.

The CDR3 loop reads CATQISGAFF. DNA for the CDR3: TGTGCCACCCAAATTTCGGGAGCTTTCTTT. This rearrangement joins TRBV6-5 to TRBJ1-1; D gene unclear. CDR1 is MNHEY, CDR2 SVGAGI, per germline. Trimming stripped 10 bases from V and 10 bases from J, with 13 bases between. The CDR3 consists of 10 residues.

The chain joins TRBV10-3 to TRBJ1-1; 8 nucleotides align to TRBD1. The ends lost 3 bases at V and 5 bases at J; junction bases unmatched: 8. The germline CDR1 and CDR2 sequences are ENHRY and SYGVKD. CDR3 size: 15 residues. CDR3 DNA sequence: TGTGCCATCAGTGACCCCAGGGGGCCTCGGACTGAAGCTTTCTTT. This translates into CAISDPRGPRTEAFF.

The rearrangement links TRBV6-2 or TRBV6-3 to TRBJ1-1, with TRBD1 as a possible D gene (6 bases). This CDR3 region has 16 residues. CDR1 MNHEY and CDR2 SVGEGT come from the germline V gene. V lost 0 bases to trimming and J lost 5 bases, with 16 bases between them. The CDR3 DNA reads TGTGCCAGCAGTTACTCCCGGACAGAGGTTTATACTGAAGCTTTCTTT. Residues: CASSYSRTEVYTEAFF.

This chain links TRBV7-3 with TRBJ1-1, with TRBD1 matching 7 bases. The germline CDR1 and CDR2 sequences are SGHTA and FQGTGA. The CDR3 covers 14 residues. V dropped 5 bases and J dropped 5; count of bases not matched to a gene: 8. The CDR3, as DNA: TGTGCCAGCAGCGGAGGGGGCGCGAAGACTGAAGCTTTCTTT. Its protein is CASSGGGAKTEAFF.

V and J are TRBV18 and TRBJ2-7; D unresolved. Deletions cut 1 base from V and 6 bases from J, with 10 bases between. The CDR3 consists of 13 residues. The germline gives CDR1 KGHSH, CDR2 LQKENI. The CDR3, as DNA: TGTGCCAGCTCACCACAGCCCCAAGCCGAGCAGTACTTC. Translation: CASSPQPQAEQYF.

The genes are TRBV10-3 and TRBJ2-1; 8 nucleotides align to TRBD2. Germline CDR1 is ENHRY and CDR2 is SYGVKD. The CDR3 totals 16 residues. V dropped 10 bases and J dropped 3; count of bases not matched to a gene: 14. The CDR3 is CATGRQAGVVYNEQFF. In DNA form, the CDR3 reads TGTGCCACCGGAAGACAAGCGGGAGTTGTCTACAATGAGCAGTTCTTC.

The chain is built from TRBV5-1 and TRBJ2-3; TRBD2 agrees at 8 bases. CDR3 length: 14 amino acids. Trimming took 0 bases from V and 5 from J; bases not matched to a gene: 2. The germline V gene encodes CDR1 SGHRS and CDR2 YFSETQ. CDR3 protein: CASSLALAGDTQYF. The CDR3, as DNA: TGCGCCAGCAGCTTGGCCCTAGCGGGAGATACGCAGTATTTT. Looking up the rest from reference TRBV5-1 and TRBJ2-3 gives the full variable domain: KAGVTQTPRYLIKTRGQQVTLSCSPISGHRSVSWYQQTPGQGLQFLFEYFSETQRNKGNFPGRFSGRQFSNSRSEMNVSTLELGDSALYLCASSLALAGDTQYFGPGTRLTVL.

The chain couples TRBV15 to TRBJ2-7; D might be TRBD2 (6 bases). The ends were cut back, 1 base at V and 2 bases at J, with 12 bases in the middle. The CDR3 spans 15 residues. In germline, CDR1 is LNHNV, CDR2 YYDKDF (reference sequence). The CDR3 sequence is CATSRGGPGAYEQYF. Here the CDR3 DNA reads TGTGCCACCAGCAGAGGCGGGCCGGGGGCCTACGAGCAGTACTTC.

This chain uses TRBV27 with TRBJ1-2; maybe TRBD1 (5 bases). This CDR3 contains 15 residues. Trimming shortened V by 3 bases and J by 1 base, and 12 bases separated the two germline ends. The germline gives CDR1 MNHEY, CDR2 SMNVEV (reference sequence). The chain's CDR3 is CASSFAGRDNYGYTF. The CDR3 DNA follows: TGTGCCAGCAGTTTTGCAGGGCGGGATAACTATGGCTACACCTTC.

The CDR3 nucleotides are TGTGCCAGCAGTGAGGGGCTAGCGGGGGATACGCAGTATTTT. Translated, it gives CASSEGLAGDTQYF. The chain has TRBV2 and TRBJ2-3; 9 bases fit TRBD2. CDR1 is SNHLY, CDR2 FYNNEI, per germline. V dropped 3 bases and J dropped 6; count of bases not matched to a gene: 4. The CDR3 runs 14 residues.

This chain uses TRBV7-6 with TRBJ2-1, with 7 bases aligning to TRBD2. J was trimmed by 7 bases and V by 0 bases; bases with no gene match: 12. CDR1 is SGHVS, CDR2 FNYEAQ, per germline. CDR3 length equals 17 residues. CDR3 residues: CASSLAGGGPLGNEQFF. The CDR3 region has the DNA TGTGCCAGCAGCTTAGCCGGGGGAGGGCCGTTGGGGAATGAGCAGTTCTTC. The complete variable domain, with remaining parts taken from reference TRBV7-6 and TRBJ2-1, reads GAGVSQSPRYKVTKRGQDVALRCDPISGHVSLYWYRQALGQGPEFLTYFNYEAQQDKSGLPNDRFSAERPEGSISTLTIQRTEQRDSAMYRCASSLAGGGPLGNEQFFGPGTRLTVL.

This CDR3 reads CASSLARGTSGSGEQFF. For the CDR3, the DNA is TGTGCCAGCAGCTTAGCGCGCGGGACTAGCGGGAGTGGTGAGCAGTTCTTC. V and J are TRBV7-2 and TRBJ2-1; 14 bases line up with TRBD2. The junction had 7 bases not matched to a gene; V was cut back by 0 bases and J by 9 bases. CDR1 is SGHTA and CDR2 is FQGNSA in the germline V gene. The CDR3 is made up of 17 amino acids.

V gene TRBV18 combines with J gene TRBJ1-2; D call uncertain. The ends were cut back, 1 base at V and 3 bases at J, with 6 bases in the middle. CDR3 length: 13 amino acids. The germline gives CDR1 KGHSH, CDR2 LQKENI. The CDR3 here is CASSPLRDYGYTF. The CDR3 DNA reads TGTGCCAGCTCACCACTCCGGGACTATGGCTACACCTTC.

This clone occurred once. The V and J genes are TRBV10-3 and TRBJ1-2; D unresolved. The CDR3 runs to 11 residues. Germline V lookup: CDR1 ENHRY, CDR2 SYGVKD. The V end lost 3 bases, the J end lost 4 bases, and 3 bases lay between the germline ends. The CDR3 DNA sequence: TGTGCCATCAGTGACCGCTATGGCTACACCTTC. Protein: CAISDRYGYTF.

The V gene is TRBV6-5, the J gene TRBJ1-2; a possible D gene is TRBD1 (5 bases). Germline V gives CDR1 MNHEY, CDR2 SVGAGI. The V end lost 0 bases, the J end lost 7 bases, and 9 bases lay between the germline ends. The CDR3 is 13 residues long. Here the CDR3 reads CASSYSSGGGYTF. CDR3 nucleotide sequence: TGTGCCAGCAGTTACTCGAGCGGGGGTGGCTACACCTTC.

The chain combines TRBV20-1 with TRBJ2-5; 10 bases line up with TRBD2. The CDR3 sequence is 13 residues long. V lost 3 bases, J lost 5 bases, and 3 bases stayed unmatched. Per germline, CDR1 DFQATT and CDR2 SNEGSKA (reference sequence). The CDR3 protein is CSASPSGSETQYF. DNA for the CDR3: TGCAGTGCTAGTCCTAGCGGGAGCGAGACCCAGTACTTC.

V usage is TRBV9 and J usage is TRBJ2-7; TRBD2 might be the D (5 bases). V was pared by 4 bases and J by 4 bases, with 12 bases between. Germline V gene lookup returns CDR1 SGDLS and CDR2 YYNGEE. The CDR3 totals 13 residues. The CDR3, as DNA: TGTGCCAGCAGCCCCGGGGTGGGGTACGAGCAGTACTTC. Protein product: CASSPGVGYEQYF.

The DNA for the CDR3 is TGTGCCAGCACTAGGGACAGGGGGTACGAGCAGTACTTC. This codes for CASTRDRGYEQYF. This chain links TRBV6-6 with TRBJ2-7, with 11 bases aligning to TRBD1. Germline V CDR1 and CDR2: MNHNY, SVGAGI (reference sequence). CDR3 length: 13 amino acids. V lost 7 bases, J lost 4 bases, and 3 bases stayed unmatched.

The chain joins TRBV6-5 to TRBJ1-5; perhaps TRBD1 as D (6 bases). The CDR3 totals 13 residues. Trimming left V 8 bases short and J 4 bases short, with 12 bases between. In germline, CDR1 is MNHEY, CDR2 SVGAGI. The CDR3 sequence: CASEGQKNQPQHF. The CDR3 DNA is TGTGCCAGCGAAGGACAGAAGAATCAGCCCCAGCATTTT.

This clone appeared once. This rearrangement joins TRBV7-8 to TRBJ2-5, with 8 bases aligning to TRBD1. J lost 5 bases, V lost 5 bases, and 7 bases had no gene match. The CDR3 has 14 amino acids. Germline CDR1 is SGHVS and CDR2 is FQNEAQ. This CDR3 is CASSPPTGVETQYF. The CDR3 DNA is TGTGCCAGCAGCCCACCGACAGGGGTGGAGACCCAGTACTTC.

CDR3 region: CASSIGPGVHYGYTF. The CDR3 DNA follows: TGTGCCAGTAGTATTGGGCCAGGGGTGCACTATGGCTACACCTTC. This chain connects TRBV19 to TRBJ1-2, with D possibly being TRBD1 (6 bases). The CDR3 spans 15 residues. CDR1 is LNHDA and CDR2 is SQIVND in the germline V gene (reference sequence). V was cut by 3 bases and J by 3 bases, with 14 bases left in between.